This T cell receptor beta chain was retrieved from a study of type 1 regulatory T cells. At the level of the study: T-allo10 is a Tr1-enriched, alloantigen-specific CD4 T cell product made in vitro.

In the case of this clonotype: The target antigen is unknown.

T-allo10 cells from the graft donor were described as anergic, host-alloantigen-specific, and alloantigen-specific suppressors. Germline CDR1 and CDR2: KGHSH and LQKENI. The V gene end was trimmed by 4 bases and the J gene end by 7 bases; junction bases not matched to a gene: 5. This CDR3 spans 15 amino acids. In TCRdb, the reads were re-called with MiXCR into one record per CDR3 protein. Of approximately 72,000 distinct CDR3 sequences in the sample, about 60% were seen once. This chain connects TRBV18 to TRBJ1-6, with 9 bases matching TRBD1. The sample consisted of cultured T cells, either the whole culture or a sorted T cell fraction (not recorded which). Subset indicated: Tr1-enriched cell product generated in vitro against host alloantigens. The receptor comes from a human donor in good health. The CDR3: CASSLTGQGNSPLHF. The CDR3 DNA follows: TGTGCCAGCTCACTCACGGGACAGGGAAATTCACCCCTCCACTTT.